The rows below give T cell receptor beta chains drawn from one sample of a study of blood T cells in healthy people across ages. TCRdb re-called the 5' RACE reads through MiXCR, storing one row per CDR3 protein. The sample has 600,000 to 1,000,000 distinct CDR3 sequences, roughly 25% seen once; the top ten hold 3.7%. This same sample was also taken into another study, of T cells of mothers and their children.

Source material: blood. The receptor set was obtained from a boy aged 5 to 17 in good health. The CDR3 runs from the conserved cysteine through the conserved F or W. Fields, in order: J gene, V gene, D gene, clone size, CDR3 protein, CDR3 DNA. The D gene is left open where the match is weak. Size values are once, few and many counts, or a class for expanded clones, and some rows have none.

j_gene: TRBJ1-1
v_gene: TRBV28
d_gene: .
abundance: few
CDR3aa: CASIYGTLNTEAFF
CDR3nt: TGTGCCAGCATCTACGGCACCTTGAACACTGAAGCTTTCTTT

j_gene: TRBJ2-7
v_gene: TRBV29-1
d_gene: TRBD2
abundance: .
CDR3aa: CSVVAAGGPVDEQYF
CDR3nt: TGCAGCGTTGTGGCAGCGGGAGGGCCGGTTGACGAGCAGTACTTC

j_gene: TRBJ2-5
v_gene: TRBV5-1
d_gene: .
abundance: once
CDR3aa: CASSLGTDTQTQYF
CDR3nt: TGCGCCAGCAGCCTCGGGACTGACACCCAGACCCAGTACTTC

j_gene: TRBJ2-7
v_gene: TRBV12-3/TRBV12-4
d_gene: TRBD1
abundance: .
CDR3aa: CASSLGTGQGSYEQYF
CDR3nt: TGTGCCAGCAGTCTCGGAACGGGACAGGGCTCCTACGAGCAGTACTTC

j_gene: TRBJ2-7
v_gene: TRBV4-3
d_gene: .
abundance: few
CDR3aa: CASSRDFFPYEQYF
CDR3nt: TGCGCCAGCAGCCGGGACTTCTTCCCCTACGAGCAGTACTTC

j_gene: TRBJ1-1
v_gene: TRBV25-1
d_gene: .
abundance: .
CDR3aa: CASSELGTEAFF
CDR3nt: TGTGCCAGCAGTGAATTAGGCACTGAAGCTTTCTTT

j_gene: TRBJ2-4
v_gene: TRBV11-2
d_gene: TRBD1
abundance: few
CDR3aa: CASSLARGLGKNIQYF
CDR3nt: TGTGCCAGCAGCTTAGCCAGGGGGCTCGGCAAAAACATTCAGTACTTC

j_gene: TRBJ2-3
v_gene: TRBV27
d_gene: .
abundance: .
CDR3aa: CASSVGLLDTQYF
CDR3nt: TGTGCCAGCAGTGTTGGGCTTTTGGATACGCAGTATTTT

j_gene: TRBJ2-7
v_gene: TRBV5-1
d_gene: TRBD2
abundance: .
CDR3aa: CASSWGTSGRVSYEQYF
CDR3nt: TGCGCCAGCAGCTGGGGGACTAGCGGGCGAGTCTCCTACGAGCAGTACTTC

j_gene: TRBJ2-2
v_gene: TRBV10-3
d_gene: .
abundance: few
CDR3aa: CAISDPPGSGTGELFF
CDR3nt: TGTGCCATCAGTGACCCGCCCGGCTCGGGGACCGGGGAGCTGTTTTTT

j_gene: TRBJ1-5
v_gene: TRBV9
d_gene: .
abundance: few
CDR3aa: CASSVGLPGEPQHF
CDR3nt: TGTGCCAGCAGCGTAGGCTTACCGGGGGAGCCCCAGCATTTT

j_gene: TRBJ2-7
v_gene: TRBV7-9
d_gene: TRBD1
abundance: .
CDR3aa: CASSLGQGFYF
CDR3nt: TGTGCCAGCAGCTTGGGACAGGGCTTCTACTTC

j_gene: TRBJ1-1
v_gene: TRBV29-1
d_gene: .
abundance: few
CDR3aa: CSSQGTEAFF
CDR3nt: TGCAGCTCACAGGGCACTGAAGCTTTCTTT

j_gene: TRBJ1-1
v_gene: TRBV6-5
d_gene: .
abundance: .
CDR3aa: CASSTGMNTEAFF
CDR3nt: TGTGCCAGCAGTACAGGGATGAACACTGAAGCTTTCTTT

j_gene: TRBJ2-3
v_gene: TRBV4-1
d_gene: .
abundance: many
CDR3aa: CASSQDSQTDTQYF
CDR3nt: TGCGCCAGCAGCCAAGATTCCCAGACAGATACGCAGTATTTT

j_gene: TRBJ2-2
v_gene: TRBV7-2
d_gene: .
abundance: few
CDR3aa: CASSPDANTGELFF
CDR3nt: TGTGCCAGCAGCCCTGATGCGAACACCGGGGAGCTGTTTTTT

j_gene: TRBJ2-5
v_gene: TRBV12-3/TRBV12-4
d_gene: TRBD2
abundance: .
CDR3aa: CASSLAIGTSQETQYF
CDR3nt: TGTGCCAGCAGTCTCGCGATCGGGACTAGCCAAGAGACCCAGTACTTC

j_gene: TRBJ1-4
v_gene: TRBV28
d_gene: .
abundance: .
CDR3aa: CASSFEGREATNEKLFF
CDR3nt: TGTGCCAGCAGTTTCGAGGGGAGGGAGGCAACTAATGAAAAACTGTTTTTT

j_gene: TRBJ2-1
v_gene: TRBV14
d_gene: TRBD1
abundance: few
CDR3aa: CASSRIIRDREGGGEQFF
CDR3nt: TGTGCCAGCAGCCGAATAATACGTGACAGGGAAGGGGGTGGTGAGCAGTTCTTC

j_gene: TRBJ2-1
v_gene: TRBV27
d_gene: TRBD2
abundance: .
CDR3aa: CASSPAGTSGTNEQFF
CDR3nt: TGTGCCAGCAGTCCAGCCGGGACTAGCGGGACCAATGAGCAGTTCTTC

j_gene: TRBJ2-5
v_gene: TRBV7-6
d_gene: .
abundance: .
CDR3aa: CASSFGAIGGLGTQYF
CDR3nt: TGTGCCAGCAGCTTCGGGGCAATTGGGGGCTTGGGGACCCAGTACTTC

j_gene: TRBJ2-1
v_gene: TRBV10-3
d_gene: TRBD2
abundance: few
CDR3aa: CAISEAVAGVSNEQFF
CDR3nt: TGTGCCATCAGTGAGGCGGTAGCGGGAGTATCTAATGAGCAGTTCTTC

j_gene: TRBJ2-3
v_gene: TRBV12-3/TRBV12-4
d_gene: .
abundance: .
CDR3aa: CASIVDGASTDTQYF
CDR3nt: TGTGCCAGCATCGTGGACGGTGCTAGCACAGATACGCAGTATTTT

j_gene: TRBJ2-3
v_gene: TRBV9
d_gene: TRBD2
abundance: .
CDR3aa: CASRPSGGTDTQYF
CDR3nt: TGTGCCAGCAGACCTAGCGGGGGCACAGATACGCAGTATTTT

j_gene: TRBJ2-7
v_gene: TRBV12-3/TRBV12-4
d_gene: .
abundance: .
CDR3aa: CASSFLWRGYEQYF
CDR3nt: TGTGCCAGCAGTTTTCTCTGGCGAGGCTACGAGCAGTACTTC

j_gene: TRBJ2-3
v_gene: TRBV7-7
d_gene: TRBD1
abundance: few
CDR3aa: CASSLSGTGADTQYF
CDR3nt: TGTGCTAGCAGCTTATCCGGGACAGGTGCAGATACGCAGTATTTT

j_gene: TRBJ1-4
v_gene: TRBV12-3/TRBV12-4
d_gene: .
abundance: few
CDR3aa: CASSPDRSPEKLFF
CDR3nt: TGTGCCAGCAGCCCGGACAGATCTCCTGAAAAACTGTTTTTT

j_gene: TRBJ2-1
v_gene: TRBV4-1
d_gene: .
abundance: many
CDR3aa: CASSQEAFRSGEQFF
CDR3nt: TGCGCCAGCAGCCAAGAAGCCTTCAGATCGGGTGAGCAGTTCTTC

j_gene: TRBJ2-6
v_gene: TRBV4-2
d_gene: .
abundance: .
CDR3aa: CASSQESWGGGANVLTF
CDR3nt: TGTGCCAGCAGCCAAGAGTCTTGGGGGGGCGGGGCCAACGTCCTGACTTTC